The sequence of this TCR beta chain was determined in a study of T cells in lung cancer brain metastases. Study background: Among the roughly 21 patients, seventeen reported tobacco use, median around 37 pack-years. Primary and brain metastasis specimens were taken a median approximately 350 days apart. Regarding the study as a whole: Brain metastases had fewer unique productive clones than primaries (median approximately 1,600 versus 4,100).

The method was immunoSEQ multiplex PCR; TCRdb's version includes in-frame clones alone and lacks a portion of them. The sample shows about 6,600 clones, about nine tenths of them seen only once. Comments on this clone: The antigen remains undetermined.

This CDR3 has 16 residues. With 0 bases removed from V and 3 bases from J, the gap between germline ends came to 12 bases. The germline gives CDR1 SGHNT, CDR2 YYREEE (reference sequence). This receptor was taken from a man in his fifties or sixties with non-small cell lung cancer. Material: tumor tissue from the primary lung tumor. This sequence joins TRBV5-4 and TRBJ2-2, with D possibly matching TRBD1 (6 bases). CDR3 sequence reads: CASSLAFQGYTGELFF. The CDR3 bases are TGTGCCAGCAGCTTGGCGTTTCAGGGGTACACCGGGGAGCTGTTTTTT.